This TCR beta chain came from a study of blood T cell repertoires in COVID-19. Study overall: Acute-phase and convalescent COVID-19 samples originated in the United States, Italy and Spain. The cDNA or gDNA used as material had been derived from T cells, B-cell-depleted T cells, or PBMCs.

Per the germline V gene, CDR1 is LNHDA and CDR2 is SQIVND (reference sequence). Trimming removed 5 bases from V and 8 bases from J; junction bases left unmatched: 2. There are 13 residues in the CDR3. Source study methods: Scientists estimated how many nucleated cells there were by amplifying reference gene primers. Using immunoSEQ multiplex PCR, the repertoire was profiled, and TCRdb retains in-frame clones only, with some absent. V, J and clone size were drawn from that table, and D and trimming were deduced from the DNA. The sample consists of 350,000 or so clones, roughly 85% of them appearing once. Each participant's cohort was designated according to participant-reported clinical history.

The sequencing sample was made of PBMCs or T cells enriched from blood (not recorded which). The chain carries TRBV19 and TRBJ1-6, with 8 nucleotides matching TRBD1. This TCR came from a woman aged 40 to 50 with acute COVID-19. The CDR3 sequence: CASSPGGYSPLHF. In DNA, the CDR3 is TGTGCCAGTAGTCCAGGGGGCTATTCACCCCTCCACTTT.